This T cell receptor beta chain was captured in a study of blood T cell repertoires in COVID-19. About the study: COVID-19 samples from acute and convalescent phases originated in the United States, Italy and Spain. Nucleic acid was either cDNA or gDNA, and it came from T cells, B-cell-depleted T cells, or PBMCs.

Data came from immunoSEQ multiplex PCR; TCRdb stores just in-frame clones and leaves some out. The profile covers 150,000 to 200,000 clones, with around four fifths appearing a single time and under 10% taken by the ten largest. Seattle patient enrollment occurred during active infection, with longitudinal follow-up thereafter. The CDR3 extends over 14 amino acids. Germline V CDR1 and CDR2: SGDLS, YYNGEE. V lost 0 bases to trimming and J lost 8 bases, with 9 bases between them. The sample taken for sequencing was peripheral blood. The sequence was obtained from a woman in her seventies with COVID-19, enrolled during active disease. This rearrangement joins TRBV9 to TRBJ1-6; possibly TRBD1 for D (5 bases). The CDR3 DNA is TGTGCCAGCAGCGTAGACAGGTCGGATTCACCCCTCCACTTT. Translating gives CASSVDRSDSPLHF. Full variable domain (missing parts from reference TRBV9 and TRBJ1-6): DSGVTQTPKHLITATGQRVTLRCSPRSGDLSVYWYQQSLDQGLQFLIQYYNGEERAKGNILERFSAQQFPDLHSELNLSSLELGDSALYFCASSVDRSDSPLHFGNGTRLTVT.